Included here is one T cell receptor (beta chain) sequence, with context. CDR1 and CDR2 (germline): MNHEY, SVGAGI. There are 13 residues in the CDR3. With V trimmed by 0 bases and J by 13 bases, 7 bases remained unmatched. Original methodology: Amplification of reference gene primers was used by the study to estimate nucleated cell counts. Sequencing used immunoSEQ multiplex PCR; TCRdb keeps in-frame clones, though not all of them. The V and J calls and clone size were taken over from that table, and D and trimming were inferred from the DNA. The sample holds 180,000 or so clones, roughly 85% seen once. These data come from a study of blood T cell repertoires in COVID-19. Overall study: Material from acute and convalescent COVID-19 was sourced from the United States, Italy and Spain.

The material sequenced was peripheral blood. The receptor was isolated from a man aged 55 to 69 with acute or convalescent COVID-19. J is TRBJ1-2 and V is TRBV6-5; 8 nucleotides line up with TRBD1. In DNA form, the CDR3 reads TGTGCCAGCAGTTACTCGAAGTTCAGGGGGCCCACCTTC. Amino acids: CASSYSKFRGPTF.